These T cell receptor beta chains were read from a single sample in a study of healthy donors' naive CD4 and CD8 T cells. TCRdb re-derived calls from the reads in MiXCR, one entry per CDR3 protein. This sample carries 180,000 or so distinct CDR3 sequences, over 60% of them seen once, and the ten largest clones take about 2.4%. Source material: naive CD4+ and CD8+ T cells sorted from blood, pooled from several donors. Receptors were obtained from a pool of human donors in good health; the sample pools cells from several healthy donors. Each CDR3 is given with its conserved first and last residue. A D gene is named only where the DNA matches it firmly. Clone size is given for some rows only: seen once, a few or many times, or a class if the clone is expanded.

clone size,J gene,V gene,D gene,CDR3 protein,CDR3 DNA
few,TRBJ2-5,TRBV12-3/TRBV12-4,TRBD2,CASSLGGGSSETQYF,TGTGCCAGCAGTTTAGGGGGAGGGAGTTCGGAGACCCAGTACTTC
few,TRBJ2-1,TRBV6-2/TRBV6-3,TRBD2,CASRSTSGVEQFF,TGTGCCAGCAGATCAACTAGCGGGGTTGAGCAGTTCTTC
.,TRBJ2-7,TRBV10-3,TRBD1,CAISETDRRHQAF,TGTGCCATCAGTGAAACGGACAGGCGGCATCAAGCGTTC
.,TRBJ2-3,TRBV11-1,.,CASSFDWRGTDTQYF,TGTGCCAGCAGCTTCGACTGGCGAGGTACAGATACGCAGTATTTT
.,TRBJ2-1,TRBV5-1,.,CASSLVPLDRGSGLTSGKDEQFF,TGCGCCAGCAGCTTGGTACCGTTGGACAGGGGGAGTGGGTTGACTAGCGGGAAAGATGAGCAGTTCTTC
.,TRBJ2-1,TRBV29-1,.,CSADRPRSYNEQFF,TGCAGCGCAGACAGGCCAAGGTCCTACAATGAGCAGTTCTTC
.,TRBJ2-7,TRBV20-1,TRBD2,CSARTPGTSGRMEQYF,TGCAGTGCTAGAACCCCAGGCACTAGCGGGAGGATGGAGCAGTACTTC
.,TRBJ1-2,TRBV29-1,.,CSFNSPGHGYTF,TGCAGCTTCAACTCACCGGGCCATGGCTACACCTTC
.,TRBJ1-2,TRBV29-1,.,CSVGIGYGYTF,TGCAGCGTCGGAATCGGATATGGCTACACCTTC
.,TRBJ1-1,TRBV27,.,CASSPDGDLNTEAFF,TGTGCCAGCAGTCCGGACGGAGACTTGAACACTGAAGCTTTCTTT
.,TRBJ2-7,TRBV12-3/TRBV12-4,.,CASSPRQDLQYF,TGTGCCAGCAGCCCGCGCCAGGACCTGCAGTACTTC
.,TRBJ1-6,TRBV6-6,.,CASSYPRASDSPLHF,TGTGCCAGCAGTTACCCGCGGGCCTCAGATTCACCCCTCCACTTT
.,TRBJ2-1,TRBV19,TRBD2,CASSIGGGSGNEQFF,TGTGCCAGTAGTATAGGTGGCGGGAGCGGGAATGAGCAGTTCTTC
few,TRBJ2-7,TRBV15,TRBD1,CATSRDRGYEQYF,TGTGCCACCAGCAGGGACAGGGGCTACGAGCAGTACTTC
few,TRBJ2-2,TRBV29-1,.,CSVGGLGEITGELFF,TGCAGCGTTGGGGGCTTGGGAGAGATAACCGGGGAGCTGTTTTTT
.,TRBJ2-2,TRBV5-1,TRBD1,CASSRIPDRGDTGELFF,TGCGCCAGCAGCAGAATCCCCGACAGGGGCGACACCGGGGAGCTGTTTTTT
.,TRBJ1-5,TRBV6-5,TRBD1,CASSHPAEDRAAQPQHF,TGTGCCAGCAGCCACCCCGCCGAGGACAGGGCAGCTCAGCCCCAGCATTTT
.,TRBJ1-2,TRBV29-1,.,CSVALQRPGYTF,TGCAGCGTCGCCCTACAAAGACCAGGCTACACCTTC
.,TRBJ1-5,TRBV19,.,CATQVGGQPQHF,TGTGCCACCCAAGTTGGAGGGCAGCCCCAGCATTTT
.,TRBJ2-1,TRBV5-4,TRBD1,CASSWDRSYEQFF,TGTGCCAGCAGCTGGGACAGGAGTTATGAGCAGTTCTTC
.,TRBJ1-1,TRBV6-5,TRBD1,CASRQGLFPEAFF,TGTGCCAGTAGACAGGGGCTGTTCCCTGAAGCTTTCTTT
.,TRBJ1-2,TRBV29-1,.,CSVEDKARYGYTF,TGCAGCGTTGAAGATAAGGCGCGCTATGGCTACACCTTC
.,TRBJ1-2,TRBV29-1,TRBD1,CSVTGTVYGYTF,TGCAGCGTTACCGGGACAGTCTATGGCTACACCTTC
once,TRBJ2-1,TRBV19,TRBD2,CASSRVDSGSYNEQFF,TGTGCCAGTAGCCGCGTGGATAGCGGGAGCTACAATGAGCAGTTCTTC
.,TRBJ2-1,TRBV19,.,CASSILGGPYNEQFF,TGTGCCAGTAGTATCCTCGGGGGTCCCTACAATGAGCAGTTCTTC
.,TRBJ2-1,TRBV29-1,.,CSVDRLNEQFF,TGCAGCGTTGATCGGTTAAATGAGCAGTTCTTC
.,TRBJ1-5,TRBV6-5,TRBD1,CASSQRGPWSNQPQHF,TGTGCCAGCAGTCAGAGGGGGCCTTGGAGCAATCAGCCCCAGCATTTT
.,TRBJ2-7,TRBV7-2,TRBD2,CASSLVGGPGEQYF,TGTGCCAGCAGCTTAGTGGGAGGGCCCGGGGAGCAGTACTTC
.,TRBJ1-1,TRBV29-1,.,CSATDHITEAFF,TGCAGCGCTACGGACCATATCACTGAAGCTTTCTTT
few,TRBJ2-6,TRBV6-2/TRBV6-3,TRBD1,CASSQRTGLNSGANVLTF,TGTGCCAGCAGTCAGCGGACAGGGTTAAACTCTGGGGCCAACGTCCTGACTTTC
.,TRBJ2-7,TRBV19,.,CASSLRGQGYEQYF,TGTGCCAGTAGTCTCCGGGGCCAAGGCTACGAGCAGTACTTC
.,TRBJ1-1,TRBV13,.,CASREAGMNTEAFF,TGTGCCAGCAGGGAGGCGGGAATGAACACTGAAGCTTTCTTT
.,TRBJ2-1,TRBV12-3/TRBV12-4,.,CASSFIGEQFF,TGTGCCAGCAGTTTTATTGGGGAGCAGTTCTTC
.,TRBJ2-2,TRBV29-1,.,CSVVVVPSTGELFF,TGCAGCGTTGTCGTCGTTCCCTCCACCGGGGAGCTGTTTTTT
.,TRBJ1-1,TRBV6-2/TRBV6-3,.,CASRDRTAPNTEAFF,TGTGCCAGCAGGGACCGGACAGCCCCGAACACTGAAGCTTTCTTT